This T cell receptor beta chain was sequenced during a study of shared clonotypes between healthy human individuals. TCRdb's table, derived via immunoSEQ multiplex PCR, lists solely in-frame clones and lacks some. The data contain fewer than 1.8 million clones, 98% to 99% of them singletons. V gave up 4 bases and J gave up 1 base, with 10 bases separating them. Germline V lookup: CDR1 GTSNPN, CDR2 SVGIG (reference sequence). The CDR3 has 13 amino acids. This chain connects TRBV30 to TRBJ1-1, with D maybe TRBD1 (5 bases). The sequenced material came from naive CD4+ T cells sorted from blood. The subset here: CD45RA+ positively selected. This TCR was recovered from a man aged 25 to 40 in good health. The CDR3 is CAWKVGTNTEAFF. DNA of the CDR3: TGTGCCTGGAAAGTTGGGACGAACACTGAAGCTTTCTTT.